The 7 T cell receptor beta chains in this list originate from one sample, sequenced in a study of cytomegalovirus exposure and HLA in healthy donors. Vbeta (60) and Jbeta (13) primers were used in the PCR. The repertoire was sequenced with immunoSEQ multiplex PCR; TCRdb's copy has only in-frame clones and lacks some. The sample shows around 94,000 clones, around 78% of them seen only once. Sequenced input: PBMCs. The receptors derive from a male donor in good health and CMV-seropositive.

V gene TRBV29-1 combines with J gene TRBJ2-7, with 12 positions matching TRBD1. Germline trimming cut 7 bases from V and 5 bases from J; bases unmatched to any gene: 9. The V gene's germline CDR1 is SQVTM and CDR2 ANQGSEA. The CDR3 is made up of 14 amino acids. Here the CDR3 reads CSAGSRDRGHEQYF. The CDR3 DNA follows: TGCAGCGCGGGGTCCCGGGACAGGGGGCACGAGCAGTACTTC.

This chain links TRBV11-2 with TRBJ2-1; 7 bases are a match to TRBD2. The length of the CDR3 is 14 residues. The germline gives CDR1 SGHAT, CDR2 FQNNGV. The V and J ends lost 2 bases and 7 bases, in that order; junction bases with no gene match: 5. The DNA of the CDR3 is TGTGCCAGCAGCTTATTAGCGGGCGTGAATGAGCAGTTCTTC. Translated: CASSLLAGVNEQFF.

The V call is TRBV6-1, the J call TRBJ2-7; no firm D call. The CDR3 covers 13 residues. Germline V CDR1 and CDR2: MNHNS, SASEGT. The CDR3: CESRAGPFYEQYF. The CDR3 DNA follows: TGTGAGTCCCGAGCAGGCCCCTTTTACGAGCAGTACTTC.

There are a few counts of this clone. J is TRBJ1-3 and V is TRBV5-4; 7 positions match TRBD1. Germline values: CDR1 SGHNT, CDR2 YYREEE (reference sequence). The CDR3 totals 15 residues. V was pared by 3 bases and J by 0 bases, with 3 bases of the junction left unmatched. CDR3 loop: CASSSGTASGNTIYF. CDR3 sequence (DNA): TGTGCCAGCAGCTCTGGGACAGCCTCTGGAAACACCATATATTTT.

This clone was seen a few times. The V gene is TRBV27, the J gene TRBJ2-1; D perhaps matches TRBD2 (5 bases). Deletions cut 6 bases from V and 1 base from J, with 10 bases between. Germline CDR1 MNHEY, CDR2 SMNVEV (reference sequence). The CDR3 loop spans 14 amino acids. CDR3 DNA: TGTGCCAGCAGAGAGGGTCCGTCCTACAATGAGCAGTTCTTC. Protein product: CASREGPSYNEQFF.

This chain links TRBV27 with TRBJ2-1; weak D call: TRBD1 (5 bases). CDR3 length: 13 amino acids. Per the germline V gene, CDR1 is MNHEY and CDR2 is SMNVEV (reference sequence). Trimming took off 3 bases at V and 7 bases at J, with 10 bases between the two ends. CDR3 protein: CASSFDSKNEQFF. CDR3 nucleotides: TGTGCCAGCAGTTTTGACAGTAAAAATGAGCAGTTCTTC.

In this sample, this clone turned up a few times. This chain uses TRBV5-4 with TRBJ1-4, with TRBD1 matching over 7 bases. This CDR3 spans 13 amino acids. V shed 2 bases, J shed 6 bases, and the junction held 1 base outside the gene matches. Germline V gives CDR1 SGHNT, CDR2 YYREEE (reference sequence). The CDR3 DNA reads TGTGCCAGCAGCTTCGGACAGGATGAAAAACTGTTTTTT. Protein product: CASSFGQDEKLFF.